In its sample, the clone carrying this T cell receptor beta chain was seen a few times. Its antigen is undetermined. The sample is drawn from a study of T cell responses to AZD1222 COVID-19 vaccine. The assay was immunoSEQ multiplex PCR, and TCRdb's table has in-frame clones only and misses some. The data show 150,000 to 200,000 clones, roughly 87% seen once. Findings and limits, study-wide: The study sampled repertoires only after the peak T cell response. Close to half of spike-specific TCRs reportedly recognize unmutated variant regions. The donor cohort was predominantly white British with a female majority, and clonal diversity may have been underestimated.

Per germline, CDR1 LGHDT and CDR2 YNNKEL (reference sequence). The CDR3 sequence is 14 residues long. The trim removed 7 bases at V and 3 bases at J, leaving 6 bases unmatched. The sample here was peripheral blood, taken on day 0 of AZD1222 vaccination. The receptor's source is an adult in good health. The chain has TRBV3-1 (or the pseudogene TRBV3-2) and TRBJ2-7, with 10 bases fitting TRBD2. The CDR3, as DNA: TGTGCCAGCACCTTTAGCGGGAGGAACTACGAGCAGTACTTC. The encoded protein is CASTFSGRNYEQYF.